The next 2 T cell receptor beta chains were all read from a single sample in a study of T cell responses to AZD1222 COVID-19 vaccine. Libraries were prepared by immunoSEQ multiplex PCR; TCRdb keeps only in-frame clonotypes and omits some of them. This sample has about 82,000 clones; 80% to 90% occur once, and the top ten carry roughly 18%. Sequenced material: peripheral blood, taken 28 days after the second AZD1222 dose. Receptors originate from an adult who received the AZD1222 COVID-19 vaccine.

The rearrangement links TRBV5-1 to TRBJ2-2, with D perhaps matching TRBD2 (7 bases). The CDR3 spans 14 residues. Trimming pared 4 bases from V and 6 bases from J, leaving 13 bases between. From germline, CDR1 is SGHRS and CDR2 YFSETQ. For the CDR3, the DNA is TGCGCCAGCAGCCCGGACGGGGGGCCCGGGGAGCTGTTTTTT. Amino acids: CASSPDGGPGELFF.

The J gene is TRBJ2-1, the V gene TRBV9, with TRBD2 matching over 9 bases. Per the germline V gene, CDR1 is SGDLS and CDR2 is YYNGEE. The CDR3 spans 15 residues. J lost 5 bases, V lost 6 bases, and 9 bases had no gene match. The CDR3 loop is CASKAGLAGNNEQFF. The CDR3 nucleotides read TGTGCCAGCAAGGCGGGGCTAGCGGGGAACAATGAGCAGTTCTTC.